Below, 9 T cell receptor beta chains from the same sample are listed, as sequenced in a study of Graves' ophthalmopathy and Graves' hyperthyroidism. Amplification of the TCR beta CDR3 regions used RNA transcripts (as template). The first round was an RT-PCR with HTBI primers, and the second round was a multiplex PCR. From the multiplex PCR reads, TCRdb called clonotypes with MiXCR, one entry per CDR3 protein. Seen here are some 150,000 distinct CDR3 sequences, approximately 40% observed once, and the top ten hold about 8.2%. Source material: peripheral blood. Receptor source: a young man with Graves' ophthalmopathy.

In this sample, this clonotype turned up many times. The chain couples TRBV24-1 to TRBJ2-2; maybe TRBD2 (5 bases). The CDR3 totals 13 residues. Trimming took 8 bases from V and 4 from J, leaving 10 bases between them. Germline V lookup: CDR1 KGHDR, CDR2 SFDVKD. CDR3 residues: CATTSRATGELFF. CDR3 sequence (DNA): TGTGCCACCACATCGAGGGCCACCGGGGAGCTGTTTTTT.

This clonotype was counted a few times. The chain uses TRBV12-3 or TRBV12-4 and TRBJ2-5; 11 bases map to TRBD2. There are 15 residues in the CDR3. Trimming took 7 bases from V and 4 from J; bases not matched to a gene: 8. CDR3 sequence: CASNLSGGVGETQYF. CDR3 nucleotides: TGTGCCAGCAACCTTAGCGGGGGGGTCGGAGAGACCCAGTACTTC.

This clonotype has a count of ten or more. This rearrangement joins TRBV28 to TRBJ2-7; 14 positions match TRBD2. Per germline, CDR1 MDHEN and CDR2 SYDVKM. With V trimmed by 4 bases and J by 5 bases, 7 bases remained unmatched. The CDR3 has 16 amino acids. Here the CDR3 reads CASSSGLAGALDEQYF. The DNA for the CDR3 is TGTGCCAGCAGTTCGGGACTAGCGGGGGCCCTGGACGAGCAGTACTTC.

There are many counts of this clonotype. The chain joins TRBV12-5 to TRBJ2-5; the D is unclear. The CDR3 length is 11 residues. The ends were cut back, 1 base at V and 4 bases at J, with 1 base in the middle. Per the germline V gene, CDR1 is LGHNT and CDR2 is FRNRAP. DNA of the CDR3: TGTGCTAGTGGTTTGGGAGAGACCCAGTACTTC. Its translation: CASGLGETQYF.

Many counts were recorded for this clonotype. The chain has TRBV28 and TRBJ1-5; D is perhaps TRBD1 (6 bases). The CDR3 is made up of 19 amino acids. Looked up from germline, CDR1 is MDHEN and CDR2 is SYDVKM. V lost 3 bases and J lost 0, with 21 bases in between. CDR3 amino acids: CASSFLWGAGALSNQPQHF. CDR3 bases: TGTGCCAGCAGTTTTTTATGGGGGGCCGGAGCCCTTAGCAATCAGCCCCAGCATTTT. The full variable domain, completed using reference TRBV28 and TRBJ1-5, is DVKVTQSSRYLVKRTGEKVFLECVQDMDHENMFWYRQDPGLGLRLIYFSYDVKMKEKGDIPEGYSVSREKKERFSLILESASTNQTSMYLCASSFLWGAGALSNQPQHFGDGTRLSIL.

There are many counts of this clonotype. V gene TRBV28 combines with J gene TRBJ1-5; tentative D call: TRBD1 (6 bases). CDR1 MDHEN and CDR2 SYDVKM come from the germline V gene. This CDR3 contains 16 residues. With 5 bases removed from V and 0 bases from J, the gap between germline ends came to 14 bases. CDR3 loop: CASSAPYRASNQPQHF. The DNA of the CDR3 is TGTGCCAGCAGTGCACCCTACAGGGCTAGCAATCAGCCCCAGCATTTT.

The table lists this clonotype with many counts. This sequence joins TRBV11-2 and TRBJ1-1; D remains ambiguous. Trimming shortened V by 7 bases and J by 0 bases, and 12 bases separated the two germline ends. Looked up from germline, CDR1 is SGHAT and CDR2 is FQNNGV. The CDR3 is made up of 14 amino acids. The CDR3: CASIKGTVNTEAFF. CDR3 nucleotide sequence: TGTGCCAGCATCAAAGGTACGGTGAACACTGAAGCTTTCTTT.

This clonotype came up many times. The chain joins TRBV7-2 to TRBJ1-2, with D maybe TRBD1 (6 bases). This CDR3 has 15 residues. Deletions cut 2 bases from V and 4 bases from J, with 14 bases between. Germline values: CDR1 SGHTA, CDR2 FQGNSA. Here the CDR3 DNA reads TGTGCCAGCAGCTTAAGGGGGGGGGAGCTCTATGGCTACACCTTC. This sequence encodes CASSLRGGELYGYTF.

The chain links TRBV6-5 to TRBJ2-6; 8 bases match TRBD1. CDR3 length equals 17 residues. Trimming at V came to 2 bases and at J to 2 bases, leaving 5 bases not matched to a gene. Germline CDR1 is MNHEY and CDR2 is SVGAGI. In DNA, the CDR3 is TGTGCCAGCAGTTACCCTGACAGGGGTGCTGGGGCCAACGTCCTGACTTTC. Translated: CASSYPDRGAGANVLTF.